The clone carrying this T cell receptor beta chain was seen a few times. Assay used: immunoSEQ multiplex PCR; TCRdb lists only in-frame clones, some missing. Here the sample spans 200,000 to 300,000 clones, roughly 76% being singletons. These data originate in a study of blood T cell repertoires in COVID-19. CDR1 and CDR2 from the germline V gene are LNHDA and SQIVND (reference sequence). The V gene end was trimmed by 3 bases and the J gene end by 9 bases; junction bases not matched to a gene: 9. This CDR3 region has 15 residues. The sample comprised peripheral blood. V gene TRBV19 combines with J gene TRBJ2-1, with 9 bases identical to TRBD1. The source is a woman older than 75 with COVID-19, enrolled during active disease. CDR3 DNA: TGTGCCAGTAGTATGGTGGGGACAGGGAGGGGTGAGCAGTTCTTC. Translation gives CASSMVGTGRGEQFF.